The 3 T cell receptor beta chains presented below share a single source sample, sequenced in a study of T cells after yellow fever vaccination. One entry per CDR3 protein, called by TCRdb with MiXCR from the 5' RACE reads. The sample yields 450,000 to 650,000 distinct CDR3 sequences, around a fifth seen once. This material consisted of PBMCs, taken approximately 20 days after the first yellow fever vaccination. The receptors shown here come from a man younger than 30 who received the YFV17D yellow fever vaccine.

At least ten counts were recorded for this clonotype. J is TRBJ1-5 and V is TRBV12-3 or TRBV12-4; D unresolved. Trimming took 5 bases from V and 2 from J, leaving 10 bases between them. This CDR3 contains 14 residues. The CDR3 DNA sequence: TGTGCCAGCAGTGACACAGCAGGCAATCAGCCCCAGCATTTT. Protein: CASSDTAGNQPQHF.

The V and J genes are TRBV9 and TRBJ1-1; D may be TRBD1 (6 bases). This CDR3 spans 15 amino acids. The germline gives CDR1 SGDLS, CDR2 YYNGEE. V was cut by 2 bases and J by 1 base, with 12 bases left in between. The CDR3 spells CASSVSGQPNTEAFF. The CDR3 bases are TGTGCCAGCAGCGTTTCCGGACAGCCGAACACTGAAGCTTTCTTT.

This chain links TRBV12-3 or TRBV12-4 with TRBJ1-1; D unresolved. V lost 5 bases, J lost 5 bases, and 9 bases lay in between. This CDR3 is built from 12 residues. The CDR3 nucleotides read TGTGCCAGCAGTCCCCGGAGGACTGAAGCTTTCTTT. Translating it yields CASSPRRTEAFF.